Shown below are 3 T cell receptor beta chains from a single sample sequenced in a study of blood T cell dynamics during melanoma immunotherapy. Assay: immunoSEQ multiplex PCR; the TCRdb copy retains only in-frame clones and omits some. In the table there are fewer than 4,500 clones, approximately 81% of which are singletons. Time point in this sample: pre-treatment baseline. The sample consisted of blood, taken from a patient treated with checkpoint blockade. All receptors derive from a human donor with melanoma.

This clone was picked up a small number of times. The rearrangement links TRBV27 to TRBJ1-1, with TRBD1 matching over 8 bases. The CDR3 has 15 amino acids. V lost 7 bases to trimming and J lost 1 base; unmatched junction nucleotides: 8. Germline CDR1 reads MNHEY; CDR2 reads SMNVEV (reference sequence). CDR3: CASNPGQVTNTEAFF. CDR3 in DNA: TGTGCCAGCAACCCGGGACAGGTCACGAACACTGAAGCTTTCTTT.

This clone was seen only a few times. CDR3 coding DNA: TGTGCCAGTTCCGACAGGGGAATACTTCAGCCCCAGCATTTT. It yields the protein CASSDRGILQPQHF. This sequence joins TRBV19 and TRBJ1-5; 8 bases match TRBD1. Germline CDR1 reads LNHDA; CDR2 reads SQIVND (reference sequence). The CDR3 consists of 14 residues. The ends lost 8 bases at V and 6 bases at J; junction bases unmatched: 9.

The genes are TRBV27 and TRBJ2-7; D remains unclear. Germline assignment: CDR1 MNHEY and CDR2 SMNVEV (reference sequence). The CDR3 is made up of 13 amino acids. Trimming removed 5 bases from V and 1 base from J, with 9 bases in between. CDR3 residues: CASSLIGSYEQYF. DNA for the CDR3: TGTGCCAGCAGTCTAATCGGGTCCTACGAGCAGTACTTC.